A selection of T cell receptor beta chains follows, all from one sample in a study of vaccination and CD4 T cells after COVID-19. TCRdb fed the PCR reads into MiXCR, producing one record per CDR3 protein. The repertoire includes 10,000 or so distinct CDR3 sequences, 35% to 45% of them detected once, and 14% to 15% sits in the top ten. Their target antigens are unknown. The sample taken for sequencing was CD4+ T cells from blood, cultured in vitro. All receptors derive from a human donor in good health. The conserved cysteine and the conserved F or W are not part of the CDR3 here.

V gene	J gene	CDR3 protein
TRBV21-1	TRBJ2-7	ASSKGGPREEGAGNEQY
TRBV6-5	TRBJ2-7	ASSYSKVSYEQY
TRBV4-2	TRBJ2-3	ASSQEGADSSTDTQY
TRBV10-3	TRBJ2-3	ATTGVQGTSTDTQY
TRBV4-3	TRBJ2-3	ASSHLQGAGPDTQY
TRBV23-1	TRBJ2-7	ASSQSGSYEQY
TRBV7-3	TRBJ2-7	ASSLKWGTTYEQY
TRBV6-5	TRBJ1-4	ASSYGWDRNEKLF
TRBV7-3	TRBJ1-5	ASSAQTGDNQPQH
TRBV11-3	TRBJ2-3	ASSLGDRLQTSEDTQY
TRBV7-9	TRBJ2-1	ASSPYGDRSEQF
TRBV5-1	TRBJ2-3	ASSLGRVGSDTQY
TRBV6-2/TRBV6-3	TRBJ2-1	ASTWTGVYEQF
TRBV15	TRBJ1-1	ATSSLGGGNTEAF
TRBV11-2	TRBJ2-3	ASSLVPTRRTDTQY
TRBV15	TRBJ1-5	ATSRGPAISNQPQH
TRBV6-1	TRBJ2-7	AGLGISSYEQY